These 6 T cell receptor beta chains share one sample of origin, sequenced in a study of blood T cell repertoires in COVID-19. Here immunoSEQ multiplex PCR was the method, and the copy in TCRdb shows in-frame clones only, minus some. This table has about 10,000 clones, 86% appearing once. Sequencing used peripheral blood. The source is a human donor in a cohort sampled during active COVID-19.

The rearrangement joins TRBV6-5 to TRBJ1-1, with D tentatively TRBD1 (5 bases). V gave up 8 bases and J gave up 0 bases, with 13 bases separating them. The CDR3 totals 14 residues. Germline-derived CDR1 and CDR2 are MNHEY and SVGAGI. CDR3 nucleotides: TGTGCCAGCCGTATAGGGGAAATGAACACTGAAGCTTTCTTT. Translating gives CASRIGEMNTEAFF.

J is TRBJ1-1 and V is TRBV28, with D perhaps TRBD1 (6 bases). Germline lookup yields CDR1 MDHEN and CDR2 SYDVKM. There are 13 residues in the CDR3. V lost 7 bases and J 1 base, leaving 10 bases between the germline ends. The CDR3 loop is CASKDRPNTEAFF. The CDR3 nucleotides read TGTGCCAGCAAAGACAGGCCGAACACTGAAGCTTTCTTT.

This chain links TRBV7-8 with TRBJ2-6; D perhaps matches TRBD1 (6 bases). V was shortened by 2 bases and J by 0 bases, with 14 bases between the two germline ends. CDR3 size: 18 residues. Germline assignment: CDR1 SGHVS and CDR2 FQNEAQ. The CDR3 reads CASSLWGRFSSGANVLTF. The CDR3 DNA reads as TGTGCCAGCAGCTTATGGGGGCGGTTTAGCTCTGGGGCCAACGTCCTGACTTTC.

The J gene is TRBJ1-1, the V gene TRBV5-1, with D possibly matching TRBD1 (6 bases). Trimming took off 5 bases at V and 0 bases at J, with 11 bases between the two ends. Per germline, CDR1 SGHRS and CDR2 YFSETQ. This CDR3 comprises 14 residues. The CDR3 loop is CASRRDTLNTEAFF. The DNA of the CDR3 is TGCGCCAGCAGGAGGGACACTCTGAACACTGAAGCTTTCTTT. The entire variable domain, with the rest obtained from reference TRBV5-1 and TRBJ1-1, is as follows: KAGVTQTPRYLIKTRGQQVTLSCSPISGHRSVSWYQQTPGQGLQFLFEYFSETQRNKGNFPGRFSGRQFSNSRSEMNVSTLELGDSALYLCASRRDTLNTEAFFGQGTRLTVV.

This sequence joins TRBV11-2 and TRBJ2-5; TRBD2 matches at 7 bases. CDR3 length: 15 residues. The V gene end was trimmed by 3 bases and the J gene end by 3 bases; junction bases not matched to a gene: 7. From germline, CDR1 is SGHAT and CDR2 FQNNGV. CDR3 DNA: TGTGCCAGCAGCTTGGTGGGAGGGACCAAAGAGACCCAGTACTTC. This codes for CASSLVGGTKETQYF.

The chain carries TRBV27 and TRBJ2-6; D perhaps matches TRBD1 (6 bases). CDR1 is MNHEY, CDR2 SMNVEV, per germline (reference sequence). V was shortened by 6 bases and J by 1 base, with 7 bases between the two germline ends. The CDR3 totals 14 residues. CDR3 nucleotides: TGTGCCAGCAGGGGGGCATCTGGGGCCAACGTCCTGACTTTC. This translates into CASRGASGANVLTF.